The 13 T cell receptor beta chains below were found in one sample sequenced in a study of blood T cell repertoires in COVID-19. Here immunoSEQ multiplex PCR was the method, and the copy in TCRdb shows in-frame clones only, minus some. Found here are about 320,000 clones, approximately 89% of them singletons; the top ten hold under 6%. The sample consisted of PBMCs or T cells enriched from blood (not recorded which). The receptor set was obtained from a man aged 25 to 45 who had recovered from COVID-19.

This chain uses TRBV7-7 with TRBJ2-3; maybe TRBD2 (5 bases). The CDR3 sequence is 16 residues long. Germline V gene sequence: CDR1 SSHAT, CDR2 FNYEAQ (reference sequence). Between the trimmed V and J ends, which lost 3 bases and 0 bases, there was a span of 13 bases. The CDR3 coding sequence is TGTGCCAGCAGCTTGGGCCGGGGAGAGAGCACAGATACGCAGTATTTT. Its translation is CASSLGRGESTDTQYF.

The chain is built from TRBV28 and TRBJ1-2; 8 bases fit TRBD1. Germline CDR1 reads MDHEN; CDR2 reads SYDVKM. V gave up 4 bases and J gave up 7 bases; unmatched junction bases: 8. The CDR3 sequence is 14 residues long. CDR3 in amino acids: CASSSGQAGGGYTF. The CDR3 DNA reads TGTGCCAGCAGTTCGGGACAGGCCGGGGGTGGCTACACCTTC.

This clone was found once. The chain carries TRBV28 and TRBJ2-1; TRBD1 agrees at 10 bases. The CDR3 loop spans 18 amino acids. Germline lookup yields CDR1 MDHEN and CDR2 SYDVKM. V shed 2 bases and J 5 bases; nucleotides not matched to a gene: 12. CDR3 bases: TGTGCCAGCAGTTTACAGGGCCGGGACAGGGGCCCAAACAATGAGCAGTTCTTC. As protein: CASSLQGRDRGPNNEQFF.

CDR3 sequence (DNA): TGTGCCAGCAGCCAAGGGAGCGGGGGGGCCGGCGGGGAGCTGTTTTTT. Its translation: CASSQGSGGAGGELFF. The chain joins TRBV4-2 to TRBJ2-2; 10 bases are a match to TRBD2. This CDR3 has 16 amino acids. Germline CDR1 and CDR2: LGHNA and YNFKEQ. Losses at the gene ends were 1 base for V and 7 bases for J; bases not matched to a gene: 6.

The CDR3 DNA reads TGTGCCAGCAGCCCTCATTGGGGACAGAACACCGGGGAGCTGTTTTTT. Its protein product is CASSPHWGQNTGELFF. This rearrangement joins TRBV3-1 (or the pseudogene TRBV3-2) to TRBJ2-2, with a weak D call TRBD1 (6 bases). This CDR3 comprises 16 residues. V lost 4 bases, J lost 1 base, and 13 bases lay in between. Germline CDR1 LGHDT, CDR2 YNNKEL (reference sequence).

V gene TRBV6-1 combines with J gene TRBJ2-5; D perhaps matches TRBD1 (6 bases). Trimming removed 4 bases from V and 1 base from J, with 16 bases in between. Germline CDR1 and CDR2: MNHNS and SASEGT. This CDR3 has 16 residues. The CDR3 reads CASSGTGPWTQETQYF. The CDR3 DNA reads TGTGCCAGCAGTGGTACAGGGCCCTGGACCCAAGAGACCCAGTACTTC.

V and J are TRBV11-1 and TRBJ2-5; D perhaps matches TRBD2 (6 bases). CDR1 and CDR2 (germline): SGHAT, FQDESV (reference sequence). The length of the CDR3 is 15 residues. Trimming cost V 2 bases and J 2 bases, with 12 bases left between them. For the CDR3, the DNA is TGTGCCAGCAGCTTACAGGAGGGTTTACAAGAGACCCAGTACTTC. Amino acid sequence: CASSLQEGLQETQYF.

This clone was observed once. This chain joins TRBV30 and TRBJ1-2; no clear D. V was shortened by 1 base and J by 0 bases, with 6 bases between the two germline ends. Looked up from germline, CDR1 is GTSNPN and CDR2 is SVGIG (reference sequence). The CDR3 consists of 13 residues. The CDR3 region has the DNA TGTGCCTGGAGTGAAACTGCTAACTATGGCTACACCTTC. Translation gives CAWSETANYGYTF.

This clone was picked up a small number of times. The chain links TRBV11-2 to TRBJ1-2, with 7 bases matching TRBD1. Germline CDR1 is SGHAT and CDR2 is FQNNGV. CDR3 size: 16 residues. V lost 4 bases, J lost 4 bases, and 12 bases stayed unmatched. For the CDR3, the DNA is TGTGCCAGCAGCTCCCCGCGCTACGGGACAGTCTATGGCTACACCTTC. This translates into CASSSPRYGTVYGYTF.

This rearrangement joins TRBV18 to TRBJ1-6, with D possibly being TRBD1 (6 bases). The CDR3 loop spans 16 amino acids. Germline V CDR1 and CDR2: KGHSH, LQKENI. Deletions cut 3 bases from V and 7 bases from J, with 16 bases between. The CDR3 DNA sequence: TGTGCCAGCTCACCTCCAGGACAGATGCCAAATTCACCCCTCCACTTT. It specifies CASSPPGQMPNSPLHF. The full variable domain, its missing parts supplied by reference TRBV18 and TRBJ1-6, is NAGVMQNPRHLVRRRGQEARLRCSPMKGHSHVYWYRQLPEEGLKFMVYLQKENIIDESGMPKERFSAEFPKEGPSILRIQQVVRGDSAAYFCASSPPGQMPNSPLHFGNGTRLTVT.

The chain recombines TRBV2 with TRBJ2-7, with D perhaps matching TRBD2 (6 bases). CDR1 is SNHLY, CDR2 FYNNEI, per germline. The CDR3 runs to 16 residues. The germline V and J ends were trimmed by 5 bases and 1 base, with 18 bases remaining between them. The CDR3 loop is CASSLLGTRGSYEQYF. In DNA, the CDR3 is TGTGCCAGCAGTCTACTGGGGACCCGGGGGTCCTACGAGCAGTACTTC.

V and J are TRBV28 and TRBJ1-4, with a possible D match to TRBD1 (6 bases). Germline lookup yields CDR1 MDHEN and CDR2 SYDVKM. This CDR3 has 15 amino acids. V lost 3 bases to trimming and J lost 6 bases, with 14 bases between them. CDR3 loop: CASSLGHGVDEKLFF. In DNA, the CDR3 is TGTGCCAGCAGTTTGGGACACGGGGTAGATGAAAAACTGTTTTTT.

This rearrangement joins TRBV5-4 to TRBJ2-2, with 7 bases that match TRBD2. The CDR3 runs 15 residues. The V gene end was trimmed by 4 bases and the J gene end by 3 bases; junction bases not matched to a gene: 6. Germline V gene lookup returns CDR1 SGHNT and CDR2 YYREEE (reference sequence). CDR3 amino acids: CASSGGRADTGELFF. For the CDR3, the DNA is TGTGCCAGCAGCGGCGGGAGAGCCGACACCGGGGAGCTGTTTTTT.